Described below is a single TCR beta chain sequence and its context. This specimen comes from a study of blood T cell repertoires in COVID-19. Study at large: PBMCs, B-cell-depleted T cells, or T cells provided the cDNA or gDNA that made up the material.

The participants were between about 18 and 89 years old and came from about two dozen US areas. Study processing details: How many nucleated cells were present was estimated from reference gene primer amplification. The assay was immunoSEQ multiplex PCR, and TCRdb's table has in-frame clones only and misses some. D and trimming were read from the DNA, whereas the V and J calls and clone size are those reported in that table. Of hundreds of thousands of clones in the sample, roughly 86% were seen once. Sequences were obtained from PBMCs or T cells enriched from blood (not recorded which). This clonotype was obtained from a woman in her twenties or thirties who had recovered from COVID-19.

The CDR3 is CASSHPKRLAGGSSSYEQYF. CDR3 sequence (DNA): TGCGCCAGCAGCCACCCAAAGAGACTAGCGGGAGGATCGAGCTCCTACGAGCAGTACTTC. This chain joins TRBV4-1 and TRBJ2-7; 13 nucleotides line up with TRBD2. CDR1 is MGHRA and CDR2 is YSYEKL in the germline V gene. Trimming removed 3 bases from V and 0 bases from J; junction bases left unmatched: 14. This CDR3 is built from 20 residues.